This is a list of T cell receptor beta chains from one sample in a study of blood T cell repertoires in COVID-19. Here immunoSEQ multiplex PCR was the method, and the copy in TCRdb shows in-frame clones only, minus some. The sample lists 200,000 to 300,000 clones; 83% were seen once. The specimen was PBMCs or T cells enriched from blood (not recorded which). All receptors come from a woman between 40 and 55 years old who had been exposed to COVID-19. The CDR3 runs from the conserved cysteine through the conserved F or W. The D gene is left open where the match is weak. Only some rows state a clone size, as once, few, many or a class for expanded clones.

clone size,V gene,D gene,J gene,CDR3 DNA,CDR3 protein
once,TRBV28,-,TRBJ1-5,TGTGCCAGCAGTTCCCGGGGAACTCAGCCCCAGCATTTT,CASSSRGTQPQHF
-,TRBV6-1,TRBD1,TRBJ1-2,TGTGCCAGCAGTGAACCAGGGGGGTTTAACTATGGCTACACCTTC,CASSEPGGFNYGYTF
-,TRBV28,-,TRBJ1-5,TGTGCCAGCACCACGACAAGCAATCAGCCCCAGCATTTT,CASTTTSNQPQHF
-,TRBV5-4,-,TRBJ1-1,TGTGCCAGCAGCCGAGCACAGGGTGCCACTGAAGCTTTCTTT,CASSRAQGATEAFF
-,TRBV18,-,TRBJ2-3,TGTGCCAGCTCACCCTCCTCTAGCGCCGGTGATACGCAGTATTTT,CASSPSSSAGDTQYF
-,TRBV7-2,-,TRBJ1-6,TGTGCCAGCAGCTTGACAGGACCGAATAATTCACCCCTCCACTTT,CASSLTGPNNSPLHF
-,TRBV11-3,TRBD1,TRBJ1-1,TGTGCCAGCAGCTTAGCAGGGGGGAACACTGAAGCTTTCTTT,CASSLAGGNTEAFF
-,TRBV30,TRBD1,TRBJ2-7,TGTGCCTGGAGTAGAGGGACAGGGTCAAAGTACTTC,CAWSRGTGSKYF
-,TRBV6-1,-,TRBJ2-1,TGTGCCAGCAGTGAGGGCGGGACGACGCAGTTCTTC,CASSEGGTTQFF
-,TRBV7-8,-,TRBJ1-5,TGTGCCAGCAGCACAGGTGGCCGAATGAATCGGTATCAGCCCCAGCATTTT,CASSTGGRMNRYQPQHF
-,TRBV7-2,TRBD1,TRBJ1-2,TGTGCCAGCAGCTTAGGGACAGGGGGCGCCTATGGCTACACCTTC,CASSLGTGGAYGYTF
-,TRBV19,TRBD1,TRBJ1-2,TGTGCCAGTAGCGGCGGGAAGGGGGCGCGAGGAACTGACCGACGCAACTATGGCTACACCTTC,CASSGGKGARGTDRRNYGYTF
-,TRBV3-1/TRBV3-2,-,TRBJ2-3,TGTGCCAGCAGCCAAGTGACCAGCGAGCCCACAGATACGCAGTATTTT,CASSQVTSEPTDTQYF
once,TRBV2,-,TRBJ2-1,TGTGCCAGCAGTGAAGCGCTTCAGGGGAATGAGCAGTTCTTC,CASSEALQGNEQFF
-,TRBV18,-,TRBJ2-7,TGTGCCAGCTCACTTACTGAGCGAGCCTACGAGCAGTACTTC,CASSLTERAYEQYF
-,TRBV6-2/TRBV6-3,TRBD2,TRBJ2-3,TGTGCCAGCAGTTACTCGAAGGCTAGCGGGTACACAGATACGCAGTATTTT,CASSYSKASGYTDTQYF
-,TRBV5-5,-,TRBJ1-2,TGTGCCAGCACCACCCCCGGGGGCTACACCTTC,CASTTPGGYTF
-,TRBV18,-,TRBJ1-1,TGTGCCAGCTCACGGGGGGACGGCTTAACCACTGAAGCTTTCTTT,CASSRGDGLTTEAFF
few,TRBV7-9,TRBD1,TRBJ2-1,TGTGCCAGCAGCGGTTACAGGGGATCCCTATTATACAATGAGCAGTTCTTC,CASSGYRGSLLYNEQFF
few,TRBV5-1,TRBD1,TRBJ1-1,TGCGCCAGCAGCTTCGGGACAGGGAAAATGAACACTGAAGCTTTCTTT,CASSFGTGKMNTEAFF
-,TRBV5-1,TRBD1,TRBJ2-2,TGCGCCAGCAGCTTGAAGCTTTCCTTCGGGACAGGGGCACGTTACACCGGGGAGCTGTTTTTT,CASSLKLSFGTGARYTGELFF
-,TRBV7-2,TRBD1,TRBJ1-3,TGTGCCAGCAGCTTTACCGGGACAGGGAGCTCTGGAAACACCATATATTTT,CASSFTGTGSSGNTIYF
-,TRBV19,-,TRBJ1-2,TGTGCCAGTAGTATAGGAAAAGGGGAAGGGGTTCACTATGGCTACACCTTC,CASSIGKGEGVHYGYTF
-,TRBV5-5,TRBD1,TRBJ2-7,TGTGCCAGCAGCCCCTCATTGGACAGGGGATTGTACGAGCAGTACTTC,CASSPSLDRGLYEQYF
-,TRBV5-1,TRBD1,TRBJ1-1,TGCGCCAGCAGCTGGACAGGAAATGGGAACACTGAAGCTTTCTTT,CASSWTGNGNTEAFF
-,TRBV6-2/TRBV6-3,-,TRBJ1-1,TGTGCCAGCAGCTCCCTCGGCGGGGTTGTGAACACTGAAGCTTTCTTT,CASSSLGGVVNTEAFF
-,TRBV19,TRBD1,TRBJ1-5,TGTGCCAGTAGTTCGGGACAGGGGAATCAGCCCCAGCATTTT,CASSSGQGNQPQHF
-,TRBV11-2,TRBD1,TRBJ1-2,TGTGCCAGCACGCCCACCCCAGACAGGGGAAGCTACACCTTC,CASTPTPDRGSYTF
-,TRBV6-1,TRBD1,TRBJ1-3,TGTGCCAGCAGTGGGACTTGGGACAGGGCCTTAGGAGGCACCATATATTTT,CASSGTWDRALGGTIYF
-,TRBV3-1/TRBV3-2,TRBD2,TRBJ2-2,TGTGCCAGCAGCCTCTATGGACTAGCGGGGGCGTCATGGAACACCGGGGAGCTGTTTTTT,CASSLYGLAGASWNTGELFF
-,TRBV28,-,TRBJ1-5,TGTGCCAGCAGTCTGCCATCGACAGGATATAGCAATCAGCCCCAGCATTTT,CASSLPSTGYSNQPQHF
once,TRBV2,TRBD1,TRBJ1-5,TGTGCCAGCAGATTACAGGGGATCAATCAGCCCCAGCATTTT,CASRLQGINQPQHF
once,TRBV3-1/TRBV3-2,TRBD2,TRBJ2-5,TGTGCCAGCACCCATAGCGGGGGGGCGGACGAGACCCAGTACTTC,CASTHSGGADETQYF
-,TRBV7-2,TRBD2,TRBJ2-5,TGTGCCAGCAGTTTAGGCGGGGGACCGCAAGAGACCCAGTACTTC,CASSLGGGPQETQYF
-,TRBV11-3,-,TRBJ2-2,TGTGCCAGCAGCTTAGATCGTTTACAGAACACCGGGGAGCTGTTTTTT,CASSLDRLQNTGELFF
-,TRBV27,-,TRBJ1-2,TGTGCCAGCAGTTCAACCGGGACACTCAGGGGTGGCTACACCTTC,CASSSTGTLRGGYTF
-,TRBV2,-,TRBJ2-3,TGTGCCAGCCACACAGGATTCGGCTTCACGCAGTATTTT,CASHTGFGFTQYF
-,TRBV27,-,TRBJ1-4,TGTGCCAGCAGTTTATCGACAGCAACTAATGAAAAACTGTTTTTT,CASSLSTATNEKLFF
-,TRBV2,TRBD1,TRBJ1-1,TGTGCCACATCACAGGGGGAGGACACTGAAGCTTTCTTT,CATSQGEDTEAFF
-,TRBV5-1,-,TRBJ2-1,TGCGCCAGCAGCTTTGAGGACTCAGCAGGTGAGCAGTTCTTC,CASSFEDSAGEQFF